The rows below give T cell receptor beta chains drawn from one sample of a study of T cell responses to AZD1222 COVID-19 vaccine. Sequencing was performed with immunoSEQ multiplex PCR; in TCRdb, only in-frame clones are kept and a portion is missing. The table lists under 150,000 clones, more than 75% of them singletons. Specimen: peripheral blood, collected on day 0 of AZD1222 vaccination. These receptors originate from an adult in good health. The CDR3 runs from the conserved cysteine through the conserved F or W. The D gene is left open where the match is weak. The listing skips clone size in some rows; elsewhere it reads once, few, many or a size class.

V: TRBV6-4; J: TRBJ1-1; size: .; D: .; DNA: TGTGCCAGCAGTGAAGAGCATAGTAGGGGTAACACTGAAGCTTTCTTT; CDR3: CASSEEHSRGNTEAFF
V: TRBV19; J: TRBJ2-6; size: .; D: TRBD1; DNA: TGTGCCAGTAGTAATCCGGGACAGGGCACCTCTGGGGCCAACGTCCTGACTTTC; CDR3: CASSNPGQGTSGANVLTF
V: TRBV12-3/TRBV12-4; J: TRBJ1-1; size: .; D: .; DNA: TGTGCCAGCAGTTTAGGGACTGAAGCTTTCTTT; CDR3: CASSLGTEAFF
V: TRBV10-3; J: TRBJ1-3; size: .; D: .; DNA: TGTGCCATCTCCGCGGACAGCCTCTCTGGAAACACCATATATTTT; CDR3: CAISADSLSGNTIYF
V: TRBV19; J: TRBJ1-5; size: .; D: TRBD1; DNA: TGTGCCAGTAGTATGGAAGAGGGGGCTTACCAGCCCCAGCATTTT; CDR3: CASSMEEGAYQPQHF
V: TRBV14; J: TRBJ2-7; size: .; D: .; DNA: TGTGCCAGCAGCCAAGATGGGTACGAGCAGTACTTC; CDR3: CASSQDGYEQYF
V: TRBV28; J: TRBJ1-1; size: .; D: .; DNA: TGTGCCAGCAGTTCCCAGAACACTGAAGCTTTCTTT; CDR3: CASSSQNTEAFF
V: TRBV2; J: TRBJ1-6; size: few; D: TRBD1; DNA: TGTGCCAGCAGTGAAAAGGGGGCTGCTGGTTCACCCCTCCACTTT; CDR3: CASSEKGAAGSPLHF
V: TRBV9; J: TRBJ2-1; size: .; D: .; DNA: TGTGCCAGCAGCGTAGAGAGCGGGCCGGGCGTTGATGAGCAGTTCTTC; CDR3: CASSVESGPGVDEQFF
V: TRBV7-2; J: TRBJ2-3; size: .; D: .; DNA: TGTGCCAGCAGCAACGGGGCTTGGAACACAGATACGCAGTATTTT; CDR3: CASSNGAWNTDTQYF
V: TRBV5-1; J: TRBJ1-1; size: .; D: .; DNA: TGCGCCAGCAGCTTGGAAGGTGAAGCTTTCTTT; CDR3: CASSLEGEAFF
V: TRBV7-2; J: TRBJ2-1; size: .; D: TRBD2; DNA: TGTGCCAGCAGCTTAACCGGACTAGCGGGGGGGATTGAGCAGTTCTTC; CDR3: CASSLTGLAGGIEQFF
V: TRBV6-2/TRBV6-3; J: TRBJ2-3; size: .; D: TRBD2; DNA: TGTGCCAGCAGCCGCGGGGGGCTCACAGATACGCAGTATTTT; CDR3: CASSRGGLTDTQYF
V: TRBV19; J: TRBJ1-2; size: .; D: TRBD1; DNA: TGTGCCAGTAGTTCACAGGGGCGGGGATATGGCTACACCTTC; CDR3: CASSSQGRGYGYTF
V: TRBV27; J: TRBJ2-2; size: .; D: .; DNA: TGTGCCAGCAGGCCACTGGGCACCGGGGAGCTGTTTTTT; CDR3: CASRPLGTGELFF
V: TRBV19; J: TRBJ1-4; size: .; D: .; DNA: TGTGCCAGTAAAGGGATCTCTTGGACTAATGAAAAACTGTTTTTT; CDR3: CASKGISWTNEKLFF
V: TRBV3-1/TRBV3-2; J: TRBJ1-2; size: .; D: .; DNA: TGTGCCAGCAGCCAACAGGGTCCGTTCTATGGCTACACCTTC; CDR3: CASSQQGPFYGYTF
V: TRBV20-1; J: TRBJ2-7; size: .; D: .; DNA: TGCAGTGCTAGGAAAACCTACGAGCAGTACTTC; CDR3: CSARKTYEQYF
V: TRBV18; J: TRBJ2-7; size: .; D: TRBD1; DNA: TGTGCCAGCTCCATGGACAGGGATTCCTACGAGCAGTACTTC; CDR3: CASSMDRDSYEQYF
V: TRBV20-1; J: TRBJ1-5; size: .; D: TRBD1; DNA: TGCAGTGCTAGTTCAGGAGGGGGCGGTCAGCCCCAGCATTTT; CDR3: CSASSGGGGQPQHF
V: TRBV24-1; J: TRBJ2-5; size: .; D: .; DNA: TGTGCCACCAGTGATTTTCGGCAAGAGACCCAGTACTTC; CDR3: CATSDFRQETQYF
V: TRBV5-1; J: TRBJ2-3; size: .; D: TRBD2; DNA: TGCGCCAGCAGCTTGGGTTATCGGGGACTAGCCACCTCAGATACGCAGTATTTT; CDR3: CASSLGYRGLATSDTQYF
V: TRBV15; J: TRBJ2-7; size: .; D: TRBD1; DNA: TGTGCCACCAGCCAATCGACAGGGTTGGCCTACGAGCAGTACTTC; CDR3: CATSQSTGLAYEQYF
V: TRBV6-5; J: TRBJ1-6; size: .; D: .; DNA: TGTGCCAGCCTACACACCTCCTCCGAATATTCACCCCTCCACTTT; CDR3: CASLHTSSEYSPLHF
V: TRBV5-1; J: TRBJ2-7; size: .; D: .; DNA: TGCGCCAGCAGCCTCCCCCCGGGGCAGGGCCGGGAGCAGTACTTC; CDR3: CASSLPPGQGREQYF
V: TRBV4-3; J: TRBJ2-1; size: .; D: TRBD1; DNA: TGCGCCAGCAGCCAAGTTGCCCATGGACAGGGGATCTACAATGAGCAGTTCTTC; CDR3: CASSQVAHGQGIYNEQFF
V: TRBV7-9; J: TRBJ2-1; size: once; D: .; DNA: TGTGCCAGCAGCCCGGGGCCCAATGAGCAGTTCTTC; CDR3: CASSPGPNEQFF
V: TRBV5-1; J: TRBJ1-2; size: .; D: TRBD1; DNA: TGCGCCAGTAATCCTGGGACAGGGCAGGGCTATGGCTACACCTTC; CDR3: CASNPGTGQGYGYTF
V: TRBV6-4; J: TRBJ2-1; size: .; D: TRBD2; DNA: TGTGCCAGCAGTGTTGGGGGGGGTGACTCCTACAATGAGCAGTTCTTC; CDR3: CASSVGGGDSYNEQFF
V: TRBV29-1; J: TRBJ1-2; size: .; D: TRBD1; DNA: TGCAGCGTTGAGGCAGGGGGCTTTGGCTACACCTTC; CDR3: CSVEAGGFGYTF
V: TRBV5-1; J: TRBJ2-1; size: .; D: TRBD2; DNA: TGCGCCAGCAGCTTGGTTCCTAGCGGGGGGCTCAATGAGCAGTTCTTC; CDR3: CASSLVPSGGLNEQFF
V: TRBV19; J: TRBJ2-2; size: .; D: .; DNA: TGTGCCAGTAAGGGGCAGACGAACACCGGGGAGCTGTTTTTT; CDR3: CASKGQTNTGELFF
V: TRBV27; J: TRBJ1-1; size: .; D: .; DNA: TGTGCCAGCAGTTTTAGCGGCACTGAAGCTTTCTTT; CDR3: CASSFSGTEAFF
V: TRBV9; J: TRBJ2-5; size: .; D: .; DNA: TGTGCCAGCAGCCCCCGGACGAGACTACAAGGCTACCAAGAGACCCAGTACTTC; CDR3: CASSPRTRLQGYQETQYF
V: TRBV19; J: TRBJ1-6; size: .; D: .; DNA: TGTGCCAGTAGTATAGAGGTCCGGCGAAATTCACCCCTCCACTTT; CDR3: CASSIEVRRNSPLHF
V: TRBV19; J: TRBJ1-5; size: .; D: .; DNA: TGTGCCAGTACCCCTGGCCGGGGGGGCAATCAGCCCCAGCATTTT; CDR3: CASTPGRGGNQPQHF
V: TRBV10-3; J: TRBJ1-2; size: few; D: TRBD1; DNA: TGTGCCATCAGTGGGGACAGGGCTAACTATGGCTACACCTTC; CDR3: CAISGDRANYGYTF
V: TRBV27; J: TRBJ2-2; size: few; D: .; DNA: TGTGCCAGCAGCGGACCAACCGGGGAGCTGTTTTTT; CDR3: CASSGPTGELFF
V: TRBV5-8; J: TRBJ2-6; size: .; D: .; DNA: TGTGCCAGCAGGGTCTCTGGGGCCAACGTCCTGACTTTC; CDR3: CASRVSGANVLTF
V: TRBV4-1; J: TRBJ1-4; size: once; D: TRBD1; DNA: TGCGCCAGCAGGAGGACAGGCTTTAATGAAAAACTGTTTTTT; CDR3: CASRRTGFNEKLFF